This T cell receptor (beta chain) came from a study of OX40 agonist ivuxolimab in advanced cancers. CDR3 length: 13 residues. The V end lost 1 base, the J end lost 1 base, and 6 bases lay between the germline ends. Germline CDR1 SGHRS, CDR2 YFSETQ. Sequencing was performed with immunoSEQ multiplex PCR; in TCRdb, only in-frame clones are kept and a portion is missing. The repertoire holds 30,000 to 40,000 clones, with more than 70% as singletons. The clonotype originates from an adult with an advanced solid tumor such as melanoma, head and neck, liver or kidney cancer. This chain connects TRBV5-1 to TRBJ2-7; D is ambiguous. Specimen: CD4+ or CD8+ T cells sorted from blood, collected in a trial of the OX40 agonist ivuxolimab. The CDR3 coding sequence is TGCGCCAGCAGCTTGACCAGTTCCTACGAGCAGTACTTC. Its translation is CASSLTSSYEQYF.